This TCR beta chain originates from a study of blood T cell repertoires in COVID-19 (dated by TCRdb to the early 2020s). About the full investigation: The collaborator samples originated in the United States, Italy and Spain and spanned the acute and convalescent phases of COVID-19. The prospective study material was composed of cDNA or gDNA derived from T cells, B-cell-depleted T cells, or PBMCs. Subjects who had been exposed to COVID-19, were actively infected with it, or had recovered from it provided the deeply sampled blood TCRbeta repertoires that made up the dataset. A freely available public database, intended as a resource for researchers studying the immune response to SARS-CoV-2, is where the repertoires were released. Samples came from the ongoing ImmuneRACE study (first 160 participants) plus 1,254 subjects from 6 global collaborators. Sample metadata almost always included a de-identified subject ID, COVID-19 status, age in years and sex. Where available, HLA class I and class II types were taken from metadata supplied by the sample provider and were not determined by assay-based typing.

The germline V gene encodes CDR1 KGHDR and CDR2 SFDVKD. Reading from cysteine to phenylalanine, the CDR3 counts 14 amino acids. Only CDR3 DNA remains: 42 bases, in frame from the first base. V drops 2 bases and J drops 4 bases, leaving 8 bases in between. The paper's findings and limits, for the study overall: Clinical and demographic metadata were provided uncurated, with the amount varying by source and participant.

In the prospective study, participants were 18 to 89 years old, resided in 24 geographic areas of the United States, and were enrolled through a virtual design. Cohort assignment in the prospective study relied on participant-reported clinical history from a screening survey and a study questionnaire. Mobile phlebotomists in the prospective study collected whole blood, serum and a nasopharyngeal or oropharyngeal swab from every participant. Prospective study participants could optionally give additional blood draws and questionnaires over an approximately 2-month period. Prospective study blood samples were shipped either frozen or at room temperature before DNA extraction. TCRbeta CDR3 regions were amplified from genomic DNA using the immunoSEQ Assay, a bias-controlled multiplex PCR. The paper's data handling went like this. The number of nucleated cells in each sample was estimated by amplification of reference gene primers within the assay. Sequence reads were collapsed and filtered to measure the absolute abundance of every unique TCRbeta CDR3 rearrangement. For each sample, productive Simpson clonality was calculated by taking the square root of Simpson's diversity index across productive rearrangements. TCRdb limited this immuneACCESS table to in-frame rearrangements with V and J called. A share of clones is missing; checked studies link under half to unresolved V genes, and the rest is unexplained. Clone size and the V and J calls come from that table; the DNA yielded D and trimming. Within this sample are some 190,000 clones, with more than 75% of them counted one time only. Around 4.5% of the sample is held by the ten biggest clonotypes.

To note about this clone: There is no known antigen for this receptor. No much larger clone exists at a distance of one base, and base qualities are not known.

The chain is made from TRBV24-1 and TRBJ1-5; there is no confident call for the D gene. Sequenced input: PBMCs or T cells enriched from blood (not recorded which). This receptor was obtained from a man younger than 40 with acute COVID-19. The DNA sequence follows: TGTGCCACCAGTGATTGGCGGACTAATCAGCCCCAGCATTTT. It translates to CATSDWRTNQPQHF.